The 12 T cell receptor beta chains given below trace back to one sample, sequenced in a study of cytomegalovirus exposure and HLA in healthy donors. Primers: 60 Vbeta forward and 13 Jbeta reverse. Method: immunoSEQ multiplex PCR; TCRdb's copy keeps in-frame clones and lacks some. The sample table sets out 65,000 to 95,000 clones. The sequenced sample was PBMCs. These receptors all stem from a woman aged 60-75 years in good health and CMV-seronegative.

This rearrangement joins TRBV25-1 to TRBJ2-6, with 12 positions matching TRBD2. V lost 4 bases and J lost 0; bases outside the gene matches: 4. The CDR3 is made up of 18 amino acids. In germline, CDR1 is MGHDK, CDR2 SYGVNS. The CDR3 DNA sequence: TGTGCCAGCAGTGCGGGACTAGCGGGTGGCTCTGGGGCCAACGTCCTGACTTTC. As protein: CASSAGLAGGSGANVLTF.

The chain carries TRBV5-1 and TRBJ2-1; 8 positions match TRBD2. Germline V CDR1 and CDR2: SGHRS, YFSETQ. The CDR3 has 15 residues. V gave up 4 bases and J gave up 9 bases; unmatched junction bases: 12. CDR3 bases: TGCGCCAGCAGCAGAAGCAGCGGGAGCGGTAGTGAGCAGTTCTTC. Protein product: CASSRSSGSGSEQFF. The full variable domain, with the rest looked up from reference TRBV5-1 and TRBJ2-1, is KAGVTQTPRYLIKTRGQQVTLSCSPISGHRSVSWYQQTPGQGLQFLFEYFSETQRNKGNFPGRFSGRQFSNSRSEMNVSTLELGDSALYLCASSRSSGSGSEQFFGPGTRLTVL.

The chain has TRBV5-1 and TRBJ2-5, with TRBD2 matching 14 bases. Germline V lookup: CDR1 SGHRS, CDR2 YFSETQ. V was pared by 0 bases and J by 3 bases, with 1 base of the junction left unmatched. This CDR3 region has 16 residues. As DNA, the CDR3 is TGCGCCAGCAGCTTGGGGACTAGCGGGGGGAAAGAGACCCAGTACTTC. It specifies CASSLGTSGGKETQYF.

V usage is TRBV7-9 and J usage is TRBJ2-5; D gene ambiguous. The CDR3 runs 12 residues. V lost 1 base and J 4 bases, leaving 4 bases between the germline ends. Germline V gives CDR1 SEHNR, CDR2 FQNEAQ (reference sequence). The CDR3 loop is CASSLVAETQYF. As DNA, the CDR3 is TGTGCCAGCAGCTTAGTGGCAGAGACCCAGTACTTC.

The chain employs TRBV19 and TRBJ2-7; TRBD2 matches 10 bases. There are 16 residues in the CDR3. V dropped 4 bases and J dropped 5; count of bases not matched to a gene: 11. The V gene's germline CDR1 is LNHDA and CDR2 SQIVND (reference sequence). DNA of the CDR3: TGTGCCAGTAGTAACCCCCCTAGCGGGAGTTTGGACGAGCAGTACTTC. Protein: CASSNPPSGSLDEQYF.

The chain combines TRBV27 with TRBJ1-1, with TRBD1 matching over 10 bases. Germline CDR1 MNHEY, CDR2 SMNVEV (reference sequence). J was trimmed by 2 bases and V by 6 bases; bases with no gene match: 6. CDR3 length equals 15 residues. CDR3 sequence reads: CASRTWTGGNTEAFF. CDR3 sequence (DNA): TGTGCCAGCAGAACCTGGACAGGGGGTAACACTGAAGCTTTCTTT.

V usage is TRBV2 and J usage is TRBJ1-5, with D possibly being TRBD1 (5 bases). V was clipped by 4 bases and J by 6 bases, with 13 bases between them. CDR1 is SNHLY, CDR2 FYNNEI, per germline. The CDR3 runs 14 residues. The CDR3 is CASSVGSGRQPQHF. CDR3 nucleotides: TGTGCCAGCAGTGTAGGGTCAGGGCGTCAGCCCCAGCATTTT.

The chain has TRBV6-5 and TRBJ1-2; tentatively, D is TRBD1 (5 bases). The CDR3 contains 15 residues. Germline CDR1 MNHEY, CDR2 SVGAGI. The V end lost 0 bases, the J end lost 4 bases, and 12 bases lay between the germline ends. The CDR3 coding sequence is TGTGCCAGCAGTTACTCGGACGCGGGGGGCTATGGCTACACCTTC. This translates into CASSYSDAGGYGYTF.

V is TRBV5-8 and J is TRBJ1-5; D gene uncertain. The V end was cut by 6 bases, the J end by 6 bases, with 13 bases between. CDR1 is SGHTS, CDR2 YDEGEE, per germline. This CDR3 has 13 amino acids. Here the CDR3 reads CASTYPLAQPQHF. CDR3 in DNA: TGTGCCAGCACCTATCCCTTAGCTCAGCCCCAGCATTTT.

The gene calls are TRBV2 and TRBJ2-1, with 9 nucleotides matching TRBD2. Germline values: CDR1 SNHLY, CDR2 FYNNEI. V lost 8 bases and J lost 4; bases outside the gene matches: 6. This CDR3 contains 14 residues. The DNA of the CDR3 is TGTGCCAGCGGTGGGACTAGCTCGTACAATGAGCAGTTCTTC. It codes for CASGGTSSYNEQFF.

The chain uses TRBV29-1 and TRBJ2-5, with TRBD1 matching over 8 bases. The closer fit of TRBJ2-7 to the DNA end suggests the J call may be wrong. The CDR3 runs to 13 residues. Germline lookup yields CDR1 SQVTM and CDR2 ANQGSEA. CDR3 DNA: TGCAGCGTCGTCCGGGACAGGAACTACGAGCAGTACTTC. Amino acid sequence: CSVVRDRNYEQYF.

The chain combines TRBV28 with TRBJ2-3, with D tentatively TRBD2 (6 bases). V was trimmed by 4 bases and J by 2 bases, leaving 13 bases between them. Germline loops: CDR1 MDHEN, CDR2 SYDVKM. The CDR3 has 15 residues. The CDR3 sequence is CASSSSGLNTDTQYF. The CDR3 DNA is TGTGCCAGCAGTTCCTCGGGACTCAACACAGATACGCAGTATTTT.